The text below deals with one T cell receptor (beta chain). These data belong to a study of blood T cell repertoires in COVID-19. The wider study: Samples of COVID-19 (acute and convalescent) were obtained from the United States, Italy and Spain. Nucleic acid was either cDNA or gDNA, and it came from T cells, B-cell-depleted T cells, or PBMCs.

Methods used by the authors: Reference gene primer amplification gave nucleated cell count estimates. Using immunoSEQ multiplex PCR, the repertoire was profiled, and TCRdb retains in-frame clones only, with some absent. V and J calls and clone size are those listed in that table; D and trimming were worked out from the DNA. Among some 68,000 clones listed, 75% to 90% were seen once. Losses at the gene ends were 2 bases for V and 9 bases for J; bases not matched to a gene: 3. This CDR3 region has 11 residues. The germline CDR1 and CDR2 sequences are GTSNPN and SVGIG (reference sequence). The chain combines TRBV30 with TRBJ2-7, with 8 bases matching TRBD1. The source material was peripheral blood. The sequence came from a human donor in a cohort sampled during active COVID-19. The CDR3 DNA reads as TGTGCCTGGAGTACCGGGACAGGGCAGTACTTC. This gives the protein CAWSTGTGQYF.